This T cell receptor beta chain was recovered during a study of cytomegalovirus exposure and HLA in healthy donors. Study-wide points: Most likely, a cluster of highly shared sequence variants arose as a sequencing artifact.

PCR employed 60 Vbeta and 13 Jbeta primers. Method: immunoSEQ multiplex PCR; TCRdb's copy keeps in-frame clones and lacks some. This sample carries 250,000 to 350,000 clones, about 90% of them seen once, and the ten largest clones take more than 2%. As for this clone: No antigen is known for it.

This sequence was found in a woman younger than 30 in good health and CMV-seronegative. The sequencing input was PBMCs.

DNA of the CDR3: TGTGCCAGCAGTGACTGGACAGGATCCTCCTACGAGCAGTACTTC. It codes for CASSDWTGSSYEQYF. The chain links TRBV6-1 to TRBJ2-5; 7 nucleotides align to TRBD1. The J call could be wrong; TRBJ2-7 is a better fit for the DNA end. There are 15 residues in the CDR3. Germline lookup yields CDR1 MNHNS and CDR2 SASEGT.